This T cell receptor beta chain comes out of a study of control samples from healthy donors and cancer patients. TCRdb's copy holds only in-frame clones and misses some; the assay was immunoSEQ multiplex PCR. The table includes 100,000 to 150,000 clones, 92% detected once. The V end was cut by 10 bases, the J end by 0 bases, with 12 bases between. CDR3 length equals 13 residues. The germline V gene has CDR1 SNHLY and CDR2 FYNNEI. The origin of this receptor is a woman in her forties or fifties in good health. The chain has TRBV2 and TRBJ1-1, with D tentatively TRBD1 (5 bases). Sequenced material: blood. CDR3 in DNA: TGTGCCACACGACGGGGACTGAACACTGAAGCTTTCTTT. Protein sequence: CATRRGLNTEAFF.